This is a list of T cell receptor beta chains from one sample in a study of post-analysis software for immune sequencing data. Using its own MiXCR run on the PCR reads, TCRdb lists one record per CDR3 protein. Of 650,000 to 850,000 distinct CDR3 sequences in the sample, 46% were seen once. The sequencing input was blood. These receptors came from a girl aged 5 to 17 with multiple sclerosis. Both conserved end residues are part of each CDR3. Fields, in order: D gene, J gene, V gene, clone size, CDR3 DNA, CDR3 protein. D genes are given only for firm matches. A clone size is listed for some rows: how often the clone was seen (once, few, many), or a class if it is expanded.

NA | TRBJ2-7 | TRBV6-6 | many | TGTGCCAGCAGAGGGACCTACGAGCAGTACTTC | CASRGTYEQYF
NA | TRBJ1-2 | TRBV20-1 | NA | TGCAGTGCTAGAGCTTTGCCAGGGTACGGAGGCTACACCTTC | CSARALPGYGGYTF
NA | TRBJ1-2 | TRBV20-1 | NA | TGCAGTGCTACACGCAGCGAGACAGGCGGCTACACCTTC | CSATRSETGGYTF
TRBD1 | TRBJ2-7 | TRBV20-1 | few | TGCAGTGCGAGCAGTGAGGGACAGTACTCCTACGAGCAGTACTTC | CSASSEGQYSYEQYF
NA | TRBJ2-7 | TRBV29-1 | few | TGCAGCGTTGAGGCACAGGACGCCTACGAGCAGTACTTC | CSVEAQDAYEQYF
TRBD2 | TRBJ2-1 | TRBV6-2/TRBV6-3 | NA | TGTGCCAGCAGAAAACACATAATAGCGGGATTCGACAATGAGCAGTTCTTC | CASRKHIIAGFDNEQFF
TRBD1 | TRBJ1-5 | TRBV7-2 | few | TGTGCCAGCAGCGCAGGGGGCGGTCAGCCCCAGCATTTT | CASSAGGGQPQHF
NA | TRBJ2-7 | TRBV7-2 | many | TGTGCCAGCAGCTTAAGTCGTTACGAGCAGTACTTC | CASSLSRYEQYF
NA | TRBJ2-1 | TRBV7-3 | NA | TGTGCCAGCAACACCCTAGGAAAGGGGTCCTCCTACAATGAGCAGTTCTTC | CASNTLGKGSSYNEQFF
NA | TRBJ2-1 | TRBV5-1 | NA | TGCGCCAGCAGACCCACCGGGACTGGCTACAATGAGCAGTTCTTC | CASRPTGTGYNEQFF
NA | TRBJ2-5 | TRBV5-1 | few | TGCGCCAGCAGCTTGGCCAGGGAAAAGGAGACCCAGTACTTC | CASSLAREKETQYF
TRBD2 | TRBJ2-1 | TRBV30 | NA | TGTGCCTGGAGTGTGGTCGGGGGGGGCAATGAGCAGTTCTTC | CAWSVVGGGNEQFF
TRBD1 | TRBJ1-2 | TRBV12-3/TRBV12-4 | NA | TGTGCCAGCAGTTTAAAGGGACAGGGGGCGAGGGGCTACACCTTC | CASSLKGQGARGYTF
NA | TRBJ2-7 | TRBV12-3/TRBV12-4 | NA | TGTGCCAGCAAACCCGCGGGGACAGCCTACGAGCAGTACTTC | CASKPAGTAYEQYF
NA | TRBJ1-5 | TRBV5-6 | few | TGTGCCAGCAGCTCAAACGAGAAACTTAATAGCAATCAGCCCCAGCATTTT | CASSSNEKLNSNQPQHF
TRBD1 | TRBJ1-1 | TRBV29-1 | NA | TGCAGCGCCCGACAGGGGTTCGGGGGCACTGAAGCTTTCTTT | CSARQGFGGTEAFF
TRBD2 | TRBJ2-1 | TRBV6-1 | few | TGTGCCAGCAGCGGACTAGCGGGAGGGTTGGATGAGCAGTTCTTC | CASSGLAGGLDEQFF
NA | TRBJ2-7 | TRBV28 | NA | TGTGCCAGCACCGGGCGCTACGAGCAGTACTTC | CASTGRYEQYF
NA | TRBJ1-1 | TRBV28 | NA | TGTGCCAGCAGTTCCAGGTGGGCTGAAGCTTTCTTT | CASSSRWAEAFF
NA | TRBJ2-3 | TRBV12-3/TRBV12-4 | NA | TGTGCCAGCAGTTTATCCGGGGAGATGGGTACGCAGTATTTT | CASSLSGEMGTQYF
TRBD2 | TRBJ2-5 | TRBV5-1 | NA | TGCGCCAGCAGCTTGGTTGGAGTGGTAGCGGGACCTGGGGGAGAGACCCAGTACTTC | CASSLVGVVAGPGGETQYF
TRBD1 | TRBJ1-5 | TRBV12-3/TRBV12-4 | NA | TGTGCCAACAGGCCGCGGACAGGCGGAAATCAGCCCCAGCATTTT | CANRPRTGGNQPQHF
TRBD2 | TRBJ2-5 | TRBV6-6 | NA | TGTGCCAGCAGTTACTCCGGGACTAGCGGGGAGACCCAGTACTTC | CASSYSGTSGETQYF
TRBD1 | TRBJ1-2 | TRBV12-3/TRBV12-4 | NA | TGTGCCAGCAGTCCGATTCGGACAGGGCCGTATGGCTACACCTTC | CASSPIRTGPYGYTF
NA | TRBJ1-2 | TRBV9 | NA | TGTGCCAGCAATGGGGGGTCATATGGCTACACCTTC | CASNGGSYGYTF
TRBD1 | TRBJ2-7 | TRBV20-1 | few | TGCAGTGCTAGAGATCCAACGACAGGGCCGTACGAGCAGTACTTC | CSARDPTTGPYEQYF
NA | TRBJ2-7 | TRBV19 | few | TGTGCCAGTAAAGGCGGGCAGCACTACGAGCAGTACTTC | CASKGGQHYEQYF
NA | TRBJ2-7 | TRBV3-1 | few | TGTGCCAGCAGCCAAGATGCTAGGGCTTCCTACGAGCAGTACTTC | CASSQDARASYEQYF
NA | TRBJ2-7 | TRBV3-1 | NA | TGTGCCAGCAGCCAAGAGGGGGGAGCCTTCGAGCAGTACTTC | CASSQEGGAFEQYF
TRBD1 | TRBJ2-7 | TRBV5-6 | NA | TGTGCCAGCAGCCCGGGACAGGGCCTCTACGAGCAGTACTTC | CASSPGQGLYEQYF
TRBD2 | TRBJ2-4 | TRBV9 | NA | TGTGCCAGCAACGTAGAGGGAGGGAGTAGCATTCAGTACTTC | CASNVEGGSSIQYF
TRBD1 | TRBJ1-5 | TRBV2 | NA | TGTGCCTCATCCCCCGGGACAGGTGCTCAGCCCCAGCATTTT | CASSPGTGAQPQHF
TRBD2 | TRBJ2-7 | TRBV27 | NA | TGTGCCAGCAGTTCCCGGACTAGGAGCTCCTACGAGCAGTACTTC | CASSSRTRSSYEQYF
NA | TRBJ1-1 | TRBV12-3/TRBV12-4 | NA | TGTGCCAGCGGCAGGACTGAGAACACTGAAGCTTTCTTT | CASGRTENTEAFF
TRBD1 | TRBJ1-4 | TRBV6-1 | NA | TGTGCCAGCAGCCGTTCGACAGGGATTAATGAAAAACTGTTTTTT | CASSRSTGINEKLFF
NA | TRBJ1-1 | TRBV6-1 | few | TGTGCCAGCAGTGCACAGGCGGAGGCTTTCTTT | CASSAQAEAFF
NA | TRBJ1-2 | TRBV7-9 | NA | TGTGCCAGCAGCGGGGGGGACAACTACTATGGCTACACCTTC | CASSGGDNYYGYTF
TRBD1 | TRBJ1-6 | TRBV27 | few | TGTGCCAGCAGTTGGGGGACAGGGTCACCCCTCCACTTT | CASSWGTGSPLHF
NA | TRBJ2-5 | TRBV29-1 | NA | TGCAGCGTTGCAGAAACCCAGTACTTC | CSVAETQYF
NA | TRBJ1-5 | TRBV2 | few | TGTGCCAGCAGTGAAGAGGGGTTCAGCAGCAATCAGCCCCAGCATTTT | CASSEEGFSSNQPQHF
NA | TRBJ2-3 | TRBV5-1 | NA | TGCGCCAGCAGCCTCCATCAGACGGGAGCAAGGAAAGATACGCAGTATTTT | CASSLHQTGARKDTQYF
NA | TRBJ2-1 | TRBV20-1 | few | TGCAGTGCTAGAGAGGACAGCTACAATGAGCAGTTCTTC | CSAREDSYNEQFF
TRBD1 | TRBJ1-1 | TRBV28 | NA | TGTGCCAGCAGTATATGGGACAGCACTGAAGCTTTCTTT | CASSIWDSTEAFF
NA | TRBJ2-5 | TRBV29-1 | NA | TGCAGCGTTGCGGGGAGTTCCCAAGAGACCCAGTACTTC | CSVAGSSQETQYF
NA | TRBJ1-2 | TRBV6-5 | NA | TGTGCCAGCAACCCGGAGGGGACCGGCGGCTATGGCTACACCTTC | CASNPEGTGGYGYTF
TRBD1 | TRBJ1-5 | TRBV6-6 | once | TGTGCCAGCGGGACAGGAGACAATCAGCCCCAGCATTTT | CASGTGDNQPQHF
TRBD1 | TRBJ2-1 | TRBV28 | few | TGTGCCAGCAGTATCCGGGACAGGGGGGGTCTTCAGTTCTTC | CASSIRDRGGLQFF
TRBD1 | TRBJ2-5 | TRBV7-2 | NA | TGTGCCAGCAGCTTAGGGGACAGGGGTTGGGGAGAGACCCAGTACTTC | CASSLGDRGWGETQYF
TRBD2 | TRBJ2-3 | TRBV5-1 | NA | TGCGCCAGCAGCTTTAGAGCGGGAGCTCGCACAGATACGCAGTATTTT | CASSFRAGARTDTQYF
TRBD2 | TRBJ2-1 | TRBV12-3/TRBV12-4 | NA | TGTGCCAGCAGTTACTCCAGCGGGAGGGGTAATGAGCAGTTCTTC | CASSYSSGRGNEQFF
NA | TRBJ2-7 | TRBV6-1 | NA | TGTGCCAGCAGTCGTTACTACCCCCGGGACCCAAACTACGAGCAGTACTTC | CASSRYYPRDPNYEQYF